This T cell receptor (beta chain) derives from a study of T cells in localized non-small cell lung cancer. Regarding this clone: Its antigen remains unidentified.

Notes on the study in general: A denser population of T cells in blood accompanied longer overall survival. Investigators sequenced only a single tumor region, leaving heterogeneity possible. Compared with tumor, uninvolved adjacent lung displayed greater T cell clonality, ranking highest overall. For the top 100 tumor clones, a median roughly 55 also appeared in adjacent lung.

The method was immunoSEQ multiplex PCR; TCRdb's version includes in-frame clones alone and lacks a portion of them. The sample carries fewer than 35,000 clones, less than 90% recorded once. This specimen consisted of peripheral blood, obtained before any cancer treatment. The receptor comes from an older female donor with stage I lung adenocarcinoma.

CDR3 residues: CASSPIEVRGGIVGTEAFF. The DNA for the CDR3 is TGTGCCAGCAGCCCGATAGAGGTCCGGGGGGGGATTGTTGGCACTGAAGCTTTCTTT. The chain employs TRBV11-2 and TRBJ1-1; weak D call: TRBD1 (5 bases). The CDR3 has 19 amino acids. Trimming stripped 5 bases from V and 4 bases from J, with 29 bases between. The germline gives CDR1 SGHAT, CDR2 FQNNGV.